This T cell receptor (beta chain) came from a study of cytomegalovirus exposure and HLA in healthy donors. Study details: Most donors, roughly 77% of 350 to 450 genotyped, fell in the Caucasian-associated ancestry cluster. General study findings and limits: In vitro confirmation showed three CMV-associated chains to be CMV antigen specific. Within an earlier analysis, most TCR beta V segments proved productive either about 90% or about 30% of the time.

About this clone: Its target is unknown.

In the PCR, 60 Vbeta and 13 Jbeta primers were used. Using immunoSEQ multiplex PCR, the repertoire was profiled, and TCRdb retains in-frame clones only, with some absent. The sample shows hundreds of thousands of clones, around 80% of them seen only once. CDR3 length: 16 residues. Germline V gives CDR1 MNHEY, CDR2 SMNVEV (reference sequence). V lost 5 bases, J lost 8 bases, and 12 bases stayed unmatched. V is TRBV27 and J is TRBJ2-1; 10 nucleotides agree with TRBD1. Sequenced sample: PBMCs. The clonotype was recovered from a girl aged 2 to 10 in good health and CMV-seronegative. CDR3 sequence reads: CASSPETGGVIYEQFF. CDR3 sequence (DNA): TGTGCCAGCAGTCCGGAGACAGGGGGCGTCATCTATGAGCAGTTCTTC.